This passage covers 10 T cell receptor beta chains from one sample sequenced in a study of early T cells in non-severe SARS-CoV-2 infection. MiXCR, run by TCRdb on the 5' RACE reads, gives a single entry per CDR3 protein. The table lists roughly 51,000 distinct CDR3 sequences, under 7% of them singletons. The sample in question was whole blood, obtained at baseline. Source of these receptors: an adult who was a healthcare worker with PCR-confirmed SARS-CoV-2 infection or an uninfected control (not recorded which).

There are many counts of this clonotype. The chain uses TRBV12-3 or TRBV12-4 and TRBJ2-3, with D possibly TRBD1 on 6 matching bases. Trimming took 6 bases from V and 4 from J, leaving 14 bases between them. This CDR3 is 14 amino acids long. CDR3 loop: CASRLTGYSDTQYF. CDR3 in DNA: TGTGCCAGCAGACTGACAGGCTACTCAGATACGCAGTATTTT.

This clonotype has a handful of counts. The chain couples TRBV29-1 to TRBJ1-2, with no clear D. Germline CDR1 and CDR2: SQVTM and ANQGSEA. The V end was cut by 7 bases, the J end by 2 bases, with 11 bases between. The CDR3 has 12 residues. CDR3 sequence: CSARPGNYGYTF. In DNA form, the CDR3 reads TGCAGCGCCCGACCGGGGAACTATGGCTACACCTTC. Full variable domain (outside the CDR3, taken from reference TRBV29-1 and TRBJ1-2): SAVISQKPSRDICQRGTSLTIQCQVDSQVTMMFWYRQQPGQSLTLIATANQGSEATYESGFVIDKFPISRPNLTFSTLTVSNMSPEDSSIYLCSARPGNYGYTFGSGTRLTVV.

This clonotype was detected many times. The gene calls are TRBV6-1 and TRBJ1-5; D ambiguous. CDR1 is MNHNS and CDR2 is SASEGT in the germline V gene. The CDR3 length is 16 residues. V lost 1 base, J lost 0 bases, and 10 bases lay in between. CDR3 nucleotides: TGTGCCAGCAGTGAAGGAAGAGTTTATAGCAATCAGCCCCAGCATTTT. It is translated as CASSEGRVYSNQPQHF.

V gene TRBV5-6 combines with J gene TRBJ2-1, with D perhaps matching TRBD2 (7 bases). V was pared by 4 bases and J by 7 bases, with 18 bases between. Germline CDR1 SGHDT, CDR2 YYEEEE. This CDR3 is 15 amino acids long. In DNA form, the CDR3 reads TGTGCCAGCAGCGTTAGGGGGGGCCGCAATAATGAGCAGTTCTTC. Its protein is CASSVRGGRNNEQFF.

This clonotype has just a few counts. J is TRBJ2-5 and V is TRBV20-1; D not resolved. V dropped 2 bases and J dropped 5 bases, with 9 bases sitting between them. Germline CDR1 DFQATT, CDR2 SNEGSKA (reference sequence). The CDR3 contains 12 residues. CDR3 protein: CSARSPAETQYF. The CDR3, as DNA: TGCAGTGCTAGATCCCCCGCGGAGACCCAGTACTTC.

The rearrangement joins TRBV11-3 to TRBJ2-2; D may be TRBD1 or TRBD2 (6 bases each). V was clipped by 2 bases and J by 6 bases, with 22 bases between them. Germline CDR1 is SGHNT and CDR2 is YENEEA. CDR3 size: 18 residues. CDR3 nucleotides: TGTGCCAGCAGCTTACCCGGCCTTAAGGGGGGTTCCCCCGGGGAGCTGTTTTTT. Translated, it gives CASSLPGLKGGSPGELFF.

Ten or more counts support this clonotype. J is TRBJ2-7 and V is TRBV7-8; tentatively, D is TRBD1 (6 bases). Germline lookup yields CDR1 SGHVS and CDR2 FQNEAQ. The CDR3 consists of 14 residues. Trimming shortened V by 5 bases and J by 7 bases, and 18 bases separated the two germline ends. CDR3 nucleotide sequence: TGTGCCAGCAGCCAACTGGACAGTCCCCGGGAGCAGTACTTC. It yields the protein CASSQLDSPREQYF. The full variable domain, rest sourced from reference TRBV7-8 and TRBJ2-7, is GAGVSQSPRYKVAKRGQDVALRCDPISGHVSLFWYQQALGQGPEFLTYFQNEAQLDKSGLPSDRFFAERPEGSVSTLKIQRTQQEDSAVYLCASSQLDSPREQYFGPGTRLTVT.

This clonotype was detected a few times. J is TRBJ2-2 and V is TRBV12-3 or TRBV12-4, with TRBD2 matching over 11 bases. Germline trimming cut 2 bases from V and 0 bases from J; bases unmatched to any gene: 2. This CDR3 contains 17 residues. CDR3 nucleotides: TGTGCCAGCAGTTTATCTAGCGGGGGGTCGAACACCGGGGAGCTGTTTTTT. Translation: CASSLSSGGSNTGELFF.

This clonotype showed up many times. The chain is built from TRBV7-2 and TRBJ1-6; 9 bases fit TRBD1. The V gene end was trimmed by 5 bases and the J gene end by 5 bases; junction bases not matched to a gene: 10. Germline V gene lookup returns CDR1 SGHTA and CDR2 FQGNSA. The CDR3 is made up of 17 amino acids. The CDR3, as DNA: TGTGCCAGCAGCCGTAGGGGACAGGGAGCAAATAATTCACCCCTCCACTTT. It yields the protein CASSRRGQGANNSPLHF.

This clonotype was seen a handful of times. V is TRBV24-1 and J is TRBJ2-2; D is possibly TRBD1 or TRBD2 (6 bases each). V was cut by 7 bases and J by 2 bases, with 16 bases left in between. The CDR3 length is 16 residues. The germline CDR1 and CDR2 sequences are KGHDR and SFDVKD. Written as DNA, the CDR3 is TGTGCCACCAGGGAGGGATCAGGGGCTAACACCGGGGAGCTGTTTTTT. The encoded protein is CATREGSGANTGELFF.